This record covers a single TCR beta chain. Its specificity is not known. These data come from a study of cytomegalovirus exposure and HLA in healthy donors. PCR used 60 Vbeta primers and 13 Jbeta primers. Produced via immunoSEQ multiplex PCR; TCRdb's table is partial and in-frame only. The sample yields tens of thousands of clones, of which the top ten take up 1.3% to 1.5%. Study-wide findings and caveats: A later analysis showed HLA-associated TCR beta chains outstripping equally common others in clonal expansion.

The germline gives CDR1 MNHEY, CDR2 SVGAGI. V gave up 4 bases and J gave up 8 bases, with 23 bases separating them. The CDR3 length is 16 residues. The chain couples TRBV6-5 to TRBJ1-2, with D possibly TRBD1 on 6 matching bases. Material: PBMCs. The sequence was obtained from a woman aged 60 to 75 in good health and CMV-seronegative. CDR3 amino acids: CASSSKRIQGAGGYTF. As DNA, the CDR3 is TGTGCCAGCAGTTCGAAGCGTATACAGGGAGCTGGGGGCTACACCTTC.